A single sample gave rise to the 31 T cell receptor beta chains below, sequenced in a study of T cell responses to AZD1222 COVID-19 vaccine (dated by TCRdb to 2020 to 2022). The library was made by the immunoSEQ multiplex PCR assay. This immuneACCESS table, as held by TCRdb, lists in-frame sequences with V and J called but not all clones. Of the missing ones, under half trace to an unresolved V gene in checked studies; the others have no known cause. This sample has 150,000 to 200,000 clones in its table, and about nine tenths of those were observed once. Approximately 2.8% of the sample comes from the top ten. The meaning of the sample's time point label: baseline before first vaccination. The sample consisted of peripheral blood, taken on day 0 of AZD1222 vaccination. The receptors shown here come from an adult in good health.

The chain has TRBV3-1 (or the pseudogene TRBV3-2) and TRBJ2-1; D not certain. V was pared by 7 bases and J by 5 bases, with 15 bases between. CDR3 size: 14 residues. CDR1 and CDR2 from the germline V gene are LGHDT and YNNKEL (reference sequence). Here the CDR3 DNA reads TGTGCCAGCACCCAGAAAACCTTGAACAATGAGCAGTTCTTC. This gives the protein CASTQKTLNNEQFF.

This clone was observed a single time. The chain employs TRBV2 and TRBJ1-4, with D unclear. Germline V gene data show CDR1 as SNHLY and CDR2 as FYNNEI. V shed 2 bases and J shed 0 bases, with 7 bases lying between them. This CDR3 comprises 15 residues. The CDR3 DNA reads TGTGCCAGCAGTGAATTAGTGTCAACTAATGAAAAACTGTTTTTT. Translated, it gives CASSELVSTNEKLFF. Based on the CDR3 plus reference TRBV2 and TRBJ1-4, the full variable domain is EPEVTQTPSHQVTQMGQEVILRCVPISNHLYFYWYRQILGQKVEFLVSFYNNEISEKSEIFDDQFSVERPDGSNFTLKIRSTKLEDSAMYFCASSELVSTNEKLFFGSGTQLSVL.

The chain employs TRBV5-4 and TRBJ2-7; 10 nucleotides agree with TRBD1. CDR1 SGHNT and CDR2 YYREEE come from the germline V gene (reference sequence). Trimming took 0 bases from V and 4 from J; bases not matched to a gene: 4. There are 15 residues in the CDR3. The CDR3 sequence is CASSLGRQGAYEQYF. CDR3 sequence (DNA): TGTGCCAGCAGCTTGGGAAGACAGGGGGCTTACGAGCAGTACTTC.

This clone was recorded only once. The chain carries TRBV7-8 and TRBJ2-7; the D is unclear. Germline V gene sequence: CDR1 SGHVS, CDR2 FQNEAQ. The CDR3 is made up of 13 amino acids. V was shortened by 4 bases and J by 2 bases, with 9 bases between the two germline ends. CDR3 in amino acids: CASSSIGTYEQYF. The CDR3 nucleotides are TGTGCCAGCAGCTCAATAGGGACCTACGAGCAGTACTTC.

V gene TRBV6-2 or TRBV6-3 combines with J gene TRBJ1-1; D is ambiguous. The germline V and J ends were trimmed by 6 bases and 1 base, with 9 bases remaining between them. The CDR3 runs 13 residues. Germline loops: CDR1 MNHEY, CDR2 SVGEGT. CDR3 protein: CASSPHKNTEAFF. In nucleotides, the CDR3 is TGTGCCAGCAGCCCTCACAAGAACACTGAAGCTTTCTTT.

The chain links TRBV12-3 or TRBV12-4 to TRBJ2-7; D ambiguous. Trimming stripped 3 bases from V and 2 bases from J, with 2 bases between. There are 11 residues in the CDR3. The CDR3 DNA is TGTGCCAGCAGTTTCACCTACGAGCAGTACTTC. Encoded protein: CASSFTYEQYF.

The chain carries TRBV19 and TRBJ2-7, with unresolved D. The CDR3 is 11 residues long. Germline CDR1 is LNHDA and CDR2 is SQIVND (reference sequence). Trimming removed 5 bases at V and 2 bases at J, with 4 bases between. CDR3 DNA: TGTGCCAGTAGTTCCCCCTACGAGCAGTACTTC. Its translation is CASSSPYEQYF. Full variable domain (outside the CDR3, taken from reference TRBV19 and TRBJ2-7): DGGITQSPKYLFRKEGQNVTLSCEQNLNHDAMYWYRQDPGQGLRLIYYSQIVNDFQKGDIAEGYSVSREKKESFPLTVTSAQKNPTAFYLCASSSPYEQYFGPGTRLTVT.

V usage is TRBV4-2 and J usage is TRBJ2-5; D is possibly TRBD1 or TRBD2 (6 bases each). The germline CDR1 and CDR2 sequences are LGHNA and YNFKEQ. V lost 1 base, J lost 2 bases, and 11 bases lay in between. The CDR3 consists of 15 residues. CDR3 bases: TGTGCCAGCAGCCAAGCGGGGGCAGGGCAAGAGACCCAGTACTTC. Encoded protein: CASSQAGAGQETQYF.

The V and J genes are TRBV7-2 and TRBJ2-2; D unresolved. The length of the CDR3 is 15 residues. Germline V gives CDR1 SGHTA, CDR2 FQGNSA. The V end was cut by 1 base, the J end by 3 bases, with 9 bases between. This CDR3 is CASSLEGLYTGELFF. In nucleotides, the CDR3 is TGTGCCAGCAGCTTAGAAGGGCTCTACACCGGGGAGCTGTTTTTT.

This rearrangement joins TRBV19 to TRBJ1-2; D uncertain. The germline V gene encodes CDR1 LNHDA and CDR2 SQIVND (reference sequence). Trimming cost V 7 bases and J 4 bases, with 19 bases left between them. The CDR3 has 15 amino acids. The CDR3 region is CASIGGLWTAYGYTF. Written as DNA, the CDR3 is TGTGCCAGTATTGGTGGTTTATGGACCGCCTATGGCTACACCTTC.

The chain links TRBV11-2 to TRBJ2-5; the D gene is possibly TRBD2 (7 bases). The CDR3 is 17 amino acids. CDR1 is SGHAT and CDR2 is FQNNGV in the germline V gene. Between the trimmed V and J ends, which lost 4 bases and 2 bases, there was a span of 20 bases. The CDR3 nucleotides are TGTGCCAGCAGCTCCCTCGCCACGGGGGGCCTACAAGAGACCCAGTACTTC. The encoded protein is CASSSLATGGLQETQYF.

The gene calls are TRBV27 and TRBJ1-2; 7 bases align to TRBD1. The CDR3 runs 15 residues. CDR1 MNHEY and CDR2 SMNVEV come from the germline V gene (reference sequence). J lost 4 bases, V lost 2 bases, and 7 bases had no gene match. The CDR3 protein is CASSLTDRVPYGYTF. Written as DNA, the CDR3 is TGTGCCAGCAGTTTAACAGACAGGGTCCCCTATGGCTACACCTTC.

The V call is TRBV2, the J call TRBJ2-7; D unresolved. Germline-derived CDR1 and CDR2 are SNHLY and FYNNEI. The CDR3 sequence is 14 residues long. V shed 7 bases and J shed 4 bases, with 17 bases lying between them. The CDR3 here is CASTPGLGSYEQYF. The CDR3 DNA sequence: TGTGCCAGCACCCCTGGGCTCGGCTCTTACGAGCAGTACTTC.

V usage is TRBV5-5 and J usage is TRBJ2-6, with D possibly being TRBD1 or TRBD2 (5 bases each). Per the germline V gene, CDR1 is SGHKS and CDR2 is YYEKEE (reference sequence). The CDR3 runs 18 residues. V lost 1 base to trimming and J lost 0 bases, with 14 bases between them. CDR3 nucleotides: TGTGCCAGCAGCTTGAGAGGGGCCCCCAGCTCTGGGGCCAACGTCCTGACTTTC. This gives the protein CASSLRGAPSSGANVLTF. The variable domain in full, with the rest retrieved from reference TRBV5-5 and TRBJ2-6, is DAGVTQSPTHLIKTRGQQVTLRCSPISGHKSVSWYQQVLGQGPQFIFQYYEKEERGRGNFPDRFSARQFPNYSSELNVNALLLGDSALYLCASSLRGAPSSGANVLTFGAGSRLTVL.

This chain joins TRBV4-3 and TRBJ2-5, with D unresolved. Looked up from germline, CDR1 is LGHNA and CDR2 is YSLEER. The CDR3 sequence is 14 residues long. The V end lost 3 bases, the J end lost 1 base, and 9 bases lay between the germline ends. Written as DNA, the CDR3 is TGCGCCAGCAGCCACCAGGCAGGCCAAGAGACCCAGTACTTC. Amino acids: CASSHQAGQETQYF.

This clone was seen just once. This chain links TRBV27 with TRBJ1-1; D gene unclear. The CDR3 is 13 residues long. CDR1 is MNHEY, CDR2 SMNVEV, per germline (reference sequence). The V end was cut by 0 bases, the J end by 6 bases, with 8 bases between. In DNA, the CDR3 is TGTGCCAGCAGTTTATCAAAGGTTGCTGAAGCTTTCTTT. This translates into CASSLSKVAEAFF.

V gene TRBV7-2 combines with J gene TRBJ1-5; perhaps TRBD1 as D (5 bases). Germline lookup yields CDR1 SGHTA and CDR2 FQGNSA. With 2 bases removed from V and 5 bases from J, the gap between germline ends came to 13 bases. The CDR3 is made up of 15 amino acids. CDR3 in amino acids: CASSLTGVYYQPQHF. The CDR3 bases are TGTGCCAGCAGCTTAACGGGGGTTTATTATCAGCCCCAGCATTTT.

CDR3 bases: TGTGCCAGCAGTGACGGGGGGTACTACGAGCAGTACTTC. This encodes CASSDGGYYEQYF. The genes are TRBV6-2 or TRBV6-3 and TRBJ2-7; 7 bases agree with TRBD2. The CDR3 extends over 13 amino acids. Germline-derived CDR1 and CDR2 are MNHEY and SVGEGT. Trimming took 5 bases from V and 3 from J; bases not matched to a gene: 4.

This sequence joins TRBV24-1 and TRBJ2-3, with a tentative D call TRBD2 (5 bases). V was clipped by 0 bases and J by 14 bases, with 11 bases between them. Germline V CDR1 and CDR2: KGHDR, SFDVKD. This CDR3 is 12 amino acids long. CDR3 region: CATSDLEGPPYF. In nucleotides, the CDR3 is TGTGCCACCAGTGATTTGGAGGGTCCGCCGTATTTT.

The chain recombines TRBV14 with TRBJ1-2; D not certain. The CDR3 covers 15 residues. The germline gives CDR1 SGHDN, CDR2 FVKESK. The ends were cut back, 0 bases at V and 1 base at J, with 9 bases in the middle. In DNA form, the CDR3 reads TGTGCCAGCAGCCAAGATCTGTCGGATAACTATGGCTACACCTTC. Protein product: CASSQDLSDNYGYTF.

The genes are TRBV7-2 and TRBJ1-2, with D unresolved. V was trimmed by 11 bases and J by 3 bases, leaving 13 bases between them. Germline CDR1 reads SGHTA; CDR2 reads FQGNSA. This CDR3 is 12 amino acids long. The CDR3 reads CALKGVDYGYTF. Written as DNA, the CDR3 is TGTGCCCTCAAGGGCGTTGACTATGGCTACACCTTC.

J is TRBJ2-5 and V is TRBV18; tentative D call: TRBD1 (5 bases). Germline V gene sequence: CDR1 KGHSH, CDR2 LQKENI. The CDR3 is 13 amino acids. V was cut by 3 bases and J by 2 bases, with 7 bases left in between. As DNA, the CDR3 is TGTGCCAGCTCACCGCGACAGCAAGAGACCCAGTACTTC. Amino acids: CASSPRQQETQYF.

The chain links TRBV3-1 (or the pseudogene TRBV3-2) to TRBJ2-3, with TRBD2 as a possible D gene (5 bases). The CDR3 totals 12 residues. Germline lookup yields CDR1 LGHDT and CDR2 YNNKEL (reference sequence). Trimming pared 8 bases from V and 4 bases from J, leaving 10 bases between. The chain's CDR3 is CASSEGSDTQYF. The CDR3 coding sequence is TGTGCCAGCTCAGAGGGATCAGATACGCAGTATTTT.

V gene TRBV11-2 combines with J gene TRBJ2-1; 8 nucleotides line up with TRBD2. Germline CDR1 is SGHAT and CDR2 is FQNNGV. With V trimmed by 5 bases and J by 3 bases, 9 bases remained unmatched. This CDR3 region has 16 residues. The CDR3 protein is CASSRPGLGIYNEQFF. Here the CDR3 DNA reads TGTGCCAGCAGCAGACCGGGACTAGGAATCTACAATGAGCAGTTCTTC.

The chain employs TRBV3-1 (or the pseudogene TRBV3-2) and TRBJ2-7; 9 bases align to TRBD2. The CDR3 totals 17 residues. The V gene end was trimmed by 0 bases and the J gene end by 6 bases; junction bases not matched to a gene: 12. Germline CDR1 is LGHDT and CDR2 is YNNKEL (reference sequence). CDR3 loop: CASSQEAGGGCRCEQYF. The CDR3 coding sequence is TGTGCCAGCAGCCAAGAAGCGGGGGGCGGGTGCCGATGCGAGCAGTACTTC.

The chain is built from TRBV7-2 and TRBJ2-3; TRBD2 might be the D (6 bases). Trimming shortened V by 5 bases and J by 1 base, and 16 bases separated the two germline ends. Looked up from germline, CDR1 is SGHTA and CDR2 is FQGNSA. CDR3 length equals 16 residues. The CDR3 DNA is TGTGCCAGCAGCCGCCCCGGCGGGGTAGGCACAGATACGCAGTATTTT. It translates to CASSRPGGVGTDTQYF.

The V gene is TRBV20-1, the J gene TRBJ2-1; 8 bases map to TRBD2. V was pared by 3 bases and J by 4 bases, with 5 bases of the junction left unmatched. The CDR3 is 14 amino acids. Germline V CDR1 and CDR2: DFQATT, SNEGSKA (reference sequence). For the CDR3, the DNA is TGCAGTGCTAGTTCTACGGGGGGGTACAATGAGCAGTTCTTC. Its translation: CSASSTGGYNEQFF.

The V and J genes are TRBV1 and TRBJ2-1; the D call TRBD2 from the table was never checked on the DNA. TRBV1 is tagged as a pseudogene. The CDR3 loop spans 15 amino acids. The CDR3 here is CTSSQDGGRVDEQFF. As DNA, the CDR3 is TGCACCAGCAGCCAAGATGGGGGGAGGGTGGATGAGCAGTTCTTC.

The rearrangement joins TRBV24-1 to TRBJ1-2; 12 bases map to TRBD1. Per the germline V gene, CDR1 is KGHDR and CDR2 is SFDVKD. The CDR3 length is 15 residues. Trimming took 4 bases from V and 7 from J; bases not matched to a gene: 6. The CDR3 DNA reads as TGTGCCACCAGTGACCCGGGACAGGGGGCGGGTGGCTACACCTTC. The encoded protein is CATSDPGQGAGGYTF.

The chain joins TRBV12-3 or TRBV12-4 to TRBJ1-5, with no clear D. The CDR3 extends over 12 amino acids. The germline V and J ends were trimmed by 1 base and 4 bases, with 2 bases remaining between them. The CDR3 loop is CASSLGNQPQHF. Written as DNA, the CDR3 is TGTGCCAGCAGTTTAGGGAATCAGCCCCAGCATTTT.

The genes are TRBV18 and TRBJ2-5; D ambiguous. Looked up from germline, CDR1 is KGHSH and CDR2 is LQKENI. V was clipped by 8 bases and J by 2 bases, with 12 bases between them. The CDR3 has 13 amino acids. CDR3 bases: TGTGCCAGCCAGGATTTCGGGCAAGAGACCCAGTACTTC. It yields the protein CASQDFGQETQYF.